This passage covers 5 T cell receptor beta chains from one sample sequenced in a study of identical twins. From the 5' RACE reads, TCRdb called clonotypes with MiXCR, one entry per CDR3 protein. The table shows 500,000 or so distinct CDR3 sequences, with roughly an eighth occurring only once. This same sample was also taken into another study, of yellow fever vaccine responses in identical twins.

The sequencing input was CD4+ T cells sorted from blood. These receptors all stem from a young woman in good health.

This chain joins TRBV7-2 and TRBJ2-1; 7 bases line up with TRBD2. Germline assignment: CDR1 SGHTA and CDR2 FQGNSA. This CDR3 is built from 15 residues. Trimming cost V 0 bases and J 9 bases; bases outside gene matches: 8. The CDR3 nucleotides read TGTGCCAGCAGCTTAGCGCATGGCGGGAGTCGTGAGCAGTTCTTC. Its protein product is CASSLAHGGSREQFF.

This clonotype was counted a few times. This rearrangement joins TRBV29-1 to TRBJ2-5; D is possibly TRBD1 or TRBD2 (7 bases each). Germline values: CDR1 SQVTM, CDR2 ANQGSEA. The CDR3 consists of 14 residues. V was pared by 4 bases and J by 9 bases, with 21 bases between. This CDR3 reads CSVVVSRGGSSQYF. CDR3 nucleotide sequence: TGCAGCGTTGTAGTTAGCAGGGGGGGATCGTCCCAGTACTTC.

This clonotype has at least ten counts. The rearrangement uses TRBV20-1 and TRBJ2-1; the D gene is possibly TRBD2 (6 bases). Between the trimmed V and J ends, which lost 6 bases and 9 bases, there was a span of 27 bases. CDR3 length: 16 residues. CDR1 DFQATT and CDR2 SNEGSKA come from the germline V gene (reference sequence). In DNA form, the CDR3 reads TGCAGTGCGCTGGATGCTAGCGACATGGAGGTCGGTGAGCAGTTCTTC. Its protein product is CSALDASDMEVGEQFF.

The rearrangement uses TRBV4-3 and TRBJ2-7, with no clear D. The V end was cut by 0 bases, the J end by 9 bases, with 12 bases between. The length of the CDR3 is 13 residues. Germline V gene data show CDR1 as LGHNA and CDR2 as YSLEER. CDR3 region: CASSQEVVSPQYF. CDR3 DNA sequence: TGCGCCAGCAGCCAAGAGGTAGTCTCGCCGCAGTACTTC.

This clonotype was detected only a few times. CDR3 sequence (DNA): TGCGCCAGCAGCTACGGACAGGACCAAGAGACCCAGTACTTC. This gives the protein CASSYGQDQETQYF. This chain joins TRBV5-1 and TRBJ2-5; 7 nucleotides agree with TRBD1. Germline CDR1 and CDR2: SGHRS and YFSETQ. J lost 0 bases, V lost 3 bases, and 2 bases had no gene match. The length of the CDR3 is 14 residues. Full variable domain (rest looked up from reference TRBV5-1 and TRBJ2-5): KAGVTQTPRYLIKTRGQQVTLSCSPISGHRSVSWYQQTPGQGLQFLFEYFSETQRNKGNFPGRFSGRQFSNSRSEMNVSTLELGDSALYLCASSYGQDQETQYFGPGTRLLVL.